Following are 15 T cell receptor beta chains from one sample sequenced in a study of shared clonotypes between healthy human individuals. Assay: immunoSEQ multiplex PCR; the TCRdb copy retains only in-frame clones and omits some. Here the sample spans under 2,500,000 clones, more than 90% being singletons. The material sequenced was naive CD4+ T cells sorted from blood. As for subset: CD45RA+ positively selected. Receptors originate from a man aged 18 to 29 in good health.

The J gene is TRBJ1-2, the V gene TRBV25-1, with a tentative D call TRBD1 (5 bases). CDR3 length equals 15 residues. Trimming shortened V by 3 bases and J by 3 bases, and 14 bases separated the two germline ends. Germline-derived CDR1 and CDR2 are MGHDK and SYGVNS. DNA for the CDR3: TGTGCCAGCAGTGACCCAGGGTTGGGGGACTATGGCTACACCTTC. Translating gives CASSDPGLGDYGYTF.

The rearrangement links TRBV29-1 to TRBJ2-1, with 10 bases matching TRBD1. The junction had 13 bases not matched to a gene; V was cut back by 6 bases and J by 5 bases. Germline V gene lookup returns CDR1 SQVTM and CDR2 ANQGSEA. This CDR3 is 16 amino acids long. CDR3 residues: CSVEVPGQGSHNEQFF. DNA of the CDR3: TGCAGCGTGGAGGTCCCGGGACAGGGGTCCCACAATGAGCAGTTCTTC.

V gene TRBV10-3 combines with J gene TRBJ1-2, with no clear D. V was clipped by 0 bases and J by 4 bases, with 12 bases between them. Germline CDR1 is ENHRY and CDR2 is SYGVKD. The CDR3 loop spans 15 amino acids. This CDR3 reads CAISESGGIGYGYTF. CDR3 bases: TGTGCCATCAGTGAGTCTGGCGGGATCGGCTATGGCTACACCTTC.

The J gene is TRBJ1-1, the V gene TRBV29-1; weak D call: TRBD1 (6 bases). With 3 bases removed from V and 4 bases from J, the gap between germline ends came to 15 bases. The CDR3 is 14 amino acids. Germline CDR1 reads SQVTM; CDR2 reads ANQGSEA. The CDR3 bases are TGCAGCGTTGAGGCGGCAGGGGTCTCCACTGAAGCTTTCTTT. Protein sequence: CSVEAAGVSTEAFF.

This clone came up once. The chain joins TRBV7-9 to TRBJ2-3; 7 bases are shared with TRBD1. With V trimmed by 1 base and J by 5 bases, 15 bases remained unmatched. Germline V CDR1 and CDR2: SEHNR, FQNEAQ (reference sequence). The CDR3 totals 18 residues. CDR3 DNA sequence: TGTGCCAGCAGCTTAGGCAAGGGACAGTTCATGAGGGGAGATACGCAGTATTTT. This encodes CASSLGKGQFMRGDTQYF.

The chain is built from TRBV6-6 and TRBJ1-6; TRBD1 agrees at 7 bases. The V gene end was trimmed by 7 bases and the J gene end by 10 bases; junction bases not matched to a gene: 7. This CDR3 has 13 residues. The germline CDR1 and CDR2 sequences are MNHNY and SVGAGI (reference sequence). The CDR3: CASKAGGLSPLHF. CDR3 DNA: TGTGCCAGCAAAGCAGGGGGTTTATCACCCCTCCACTTT.

CDR3 DNA: TGTGCCAGCAGTGAATGGGAGACAGGGGGCCCCTACGAGCAGTACTTC. Translation: CASSEWETGGPYEQYF. This chain uses TRBV2 with TRBJ2-7; 10 bases map to TRBD1. With V trimmed by 2 bases and J by 2 bases, 6 bases remained unmatched. This CDR3 is 16 amino acids long. The germline CDR1 and CDR2 sequences are SNHLY and FYNNEI.

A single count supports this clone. CDR3 nucleotide sequence: TGTGCCAGCAGTTACCGGACTAGCGTTGAGACCCAGTACTTC. Translated: CASSYRTSVETQYF. The rearrangement links TRBV6-6 to TRBJ2-5; 9 bases line up with TRBD2. The junction had 3 bases not matched to a gene; V was cut back by 2 bases and J by 5 bases. The CDR3 has 14 residues. Germline CDR1 is MNHNY and CDR2 is SVGAGI (reference sequence).

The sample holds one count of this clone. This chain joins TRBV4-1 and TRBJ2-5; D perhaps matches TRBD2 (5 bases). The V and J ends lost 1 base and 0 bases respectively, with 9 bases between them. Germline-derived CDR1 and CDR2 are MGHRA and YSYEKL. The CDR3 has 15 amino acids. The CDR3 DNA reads TGCGCCAGCAGCCAAGCCGGACTGTACCAAGAGACCCAGTACTTC. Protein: CASSQAGLYQETQYF.

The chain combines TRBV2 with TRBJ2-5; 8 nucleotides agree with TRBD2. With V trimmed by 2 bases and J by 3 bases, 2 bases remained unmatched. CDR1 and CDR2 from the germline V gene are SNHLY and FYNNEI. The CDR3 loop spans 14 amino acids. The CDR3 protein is CASSEIAGKETQYF. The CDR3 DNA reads TGTGCCAGCAGTGAAATAGCGGGGAAAGAGACCCAGTACTTC. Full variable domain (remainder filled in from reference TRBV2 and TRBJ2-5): EPEVTQTPSHQVTQMGQEVILRCVPISNHLYFYWYRQILGQKVEFLVSFYNNEISEKSEIFDDQFSVERPDGSNFTLKIRSTKLEDSAMYFCASSEIAGKETQYFGPGTRLLVL.

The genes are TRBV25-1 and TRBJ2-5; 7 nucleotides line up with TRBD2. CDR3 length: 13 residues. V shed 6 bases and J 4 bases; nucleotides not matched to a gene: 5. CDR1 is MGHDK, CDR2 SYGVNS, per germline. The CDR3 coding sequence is TGTGCCAGCAGATCGACGGGGGGAGAGACCCAGTACTTC. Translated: CASRSTGGETQYF.

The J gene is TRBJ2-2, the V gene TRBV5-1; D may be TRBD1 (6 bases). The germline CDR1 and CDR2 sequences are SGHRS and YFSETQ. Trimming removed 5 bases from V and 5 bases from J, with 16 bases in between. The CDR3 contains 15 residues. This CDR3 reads CASRLPAGDTGELFF. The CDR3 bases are TGCGCCAGCAGGTTACCAGCAGGGGATACCGGGGAGCTGTTTTTT.

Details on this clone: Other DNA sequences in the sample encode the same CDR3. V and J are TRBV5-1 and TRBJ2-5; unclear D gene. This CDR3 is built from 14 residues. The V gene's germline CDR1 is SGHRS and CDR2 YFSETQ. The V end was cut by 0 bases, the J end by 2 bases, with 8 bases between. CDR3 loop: CASSLASVQETQYF. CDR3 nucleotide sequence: TGCGCCAGCAGCTTGGCGTCGGTACAAGAGACCCAGTACTTC.

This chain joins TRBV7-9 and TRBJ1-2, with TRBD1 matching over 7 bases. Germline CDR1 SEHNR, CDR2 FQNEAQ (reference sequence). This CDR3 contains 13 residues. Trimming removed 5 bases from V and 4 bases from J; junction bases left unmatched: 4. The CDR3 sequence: CASSRTGGYGYTF. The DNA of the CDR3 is TGTGCCAGCAGCCGGACAGGCGGCTATGGCTACACCTTC.

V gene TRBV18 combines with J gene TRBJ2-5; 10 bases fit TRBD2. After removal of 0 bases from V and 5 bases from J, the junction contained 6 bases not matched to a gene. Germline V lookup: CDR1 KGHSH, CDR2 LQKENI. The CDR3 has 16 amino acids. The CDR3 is CASSPPNSGGTETQYF. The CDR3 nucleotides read TGTGCCAGCTCACCACCGAATAGCGGGGGGACGGAGACCCAGTACTTC.